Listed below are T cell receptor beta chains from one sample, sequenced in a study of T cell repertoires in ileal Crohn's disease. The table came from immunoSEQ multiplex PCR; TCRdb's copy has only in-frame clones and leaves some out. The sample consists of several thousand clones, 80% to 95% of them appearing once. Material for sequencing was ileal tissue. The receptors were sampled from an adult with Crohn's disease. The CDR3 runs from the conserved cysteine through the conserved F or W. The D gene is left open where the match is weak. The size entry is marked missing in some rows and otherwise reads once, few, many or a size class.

cdr3_nt: TGCGCCAGCAGAACCGGGACTTCTGGAGAGTACTTC
cdr3_aa: CASRTGTSGEYF
d_call: NA
v_call: TRBV5-1
clone_size: once
j_call: TRBJ2-7
cdr3_length: 12

cdr3_nt: TGTGCCAGCAGTTTTCAAACGGGGGAGCAGTTCTTC
cdr3_aa: CASSFQTGEQFF
d_call: NA
v_call: TRBV28
clone_size: NA
j_call: TRBJ2-1
cdr3_length: 12

cdr3_nt: TGTGCCAGCAGCCGACAGGGGGGAAACACCATATATTTT
cdr3_aa: CASSRQGGNTIYF
d_call: TRBD1
v_call: TRBV5-4
clone_size: NA
j_call: TRBJ1-3
cdr3_length: 13

cdr3_nt: TGTGCCAGCAGCCAACGCTTTAGCGGGAGGGCCAGAAATGAGCAGTTCTTC
cdr3_aa: CASSQRFSGRARNEQFF
d_call: TRBD2
v_call: TRBV4-2
clone_size: NA
j_call: TRBJ2-1
cdr3_length: 17

cdr3_nt: TGCGCCAGCAGAGAGGGACAGGGGGCGCGGGAGACCCAGTACTTC
cdr3_aa: CASREGQGARETQYF
d_call: TRBD1
v_call: TRBV10-1
clone_size: NA
j_call: TRBJ2-5
cdr3_length: 15

cdr3_nt: TGTGCCAGCCAGGGGCTATGGACTGAAGCTTTCTTT
cdr3_aa: CASQGLWTEAFF
d_call: NA
v_call: TRBV27
clone_size: NA
j_call: TRBJ1-1
cdr3_length: 12

cdr3_nt: TGTGCCAGCAGTTTTACAGGGATAACACAATACGAGCAGTACTTC
cdr3_aa: CASSFTGITQYEQYF
d_call: NA
v_call: TRBV28
clone_size: NA
j_call: TRBJ2-7
cdr3_length: 15

cdr3_nt: TGTGCCAGCAGCCAAGATCAGGCCGGTCTGACCTACGAGCAGTACTTC
cdr3_aa: CASSQDQAGLTYEQYF
d_call: NA
v_call: TRBV4-2
clone_size: NA
j_call: TRBJ2-7
cdr3_length: 16

cdr3_nt: TGTGCCAGCAGTTACGGACAGGGGGATTCACCCCTCCACTTT
cdr3_aa: CASSYGQGDSPLHF
d_call: TRBD1
v_call: TRBV6-5
clone_size: NA
j_call: TRBJ1-6
cdr3_length: 14

cdr3_nt: TGCGCCAGCAGCTTGGGGTCAGGCATTGGAAACACCATATATTTT
cdr3_aa: CASSLGSGIGNTIYF
d_call: NA
v_call: TRBV5-1
clone_size: NA
j_call: TRBJ1-3
cdr3_length: 15

cdr3_nt: TGTGCCAGCAGCTTAGGCTTCCAGGGTCACTACAATGAGCAGTTCTTC
cdr3_aa: CASSLGFQGHYNEQFF
d_call: NA
v_call: TRBV11-3
clone_size: NA
j_call: TRBJ2-1
cdr3_length: 16

cdr3_nt: TGTGCCAGCAGCTTGGAACTAGCGCGATTAGAGACCCAGTACTTC
cdr3_aa: CASSLELARLETQYF
d_call: TRBD2
v_call: TRBV5-5
clone_size: NA
j_call: TRBJ2-5
cdr3_length: 15

cdr3_nt: TGTGCCAGCAGTGACGACTCCGGGTTGGCGTACTTC
cdr3_aa: CASSDDSGLAYF
d_call: NA
v_call: TRBV2
clone_size: NA
j_call: TRBJ2-5
cdr3_length: 12

cdr3_nt: TGTGCCAGCAGCGGACAGGGGTGGGAGCAGTACTTC
cdr3_aa: CASSGQGWEQYF
d_call: TRBD1
v_call: TRBV5-6
clone_size: NA
j_call: TRBJ2-7
cdr3_length: 12

cdr3_nt: TGCGCCAGCAGGTCTAGCGGGAGGGGCGAGCAGTACTTC
cdr3_aa: CASRSSGRGEQYF
d_call: TRBD2
v_call: TRBV5-1
clone_size: NA
j_call: TRBJ2-7
cdr3_length: 13

cdr3_nt: TGTGCCAGCGCGGTCCAGCCGAGGGATACGCAGTATTTT
cdr3_aa: CASAVQPRDTQYF
d_call: NA
v_call: TRBV6-4
clone_size: NA
j_call: TRBJ2-3
cdr3_length: 13

cdr3_nt: TGTGCCAGCAGCATGCCAGGGGGCGGTGAGACCCAGTACTTC
cdr3_aa: CASSMPGGGETQYF
d_call: TRBD1
v_call: TRBV9
clone_size: NA
j_call: TRBJ2-5
cdr3_length: 14

cdr3_nt: TGCGCCAGCAGCCCACGTACTAGTTCACTCAATGAGCAGTTCTTC
cdr3_aa: CASSPRTSSLNEQFF
d_call: NA
v_call: TRBV5-1
clone_size: NA
j_call: TRBJ2-1
cdr3_length: 15

cdr3_nt: TGTGCTAGCAGCTCGACTAGCGGGAGCGGGGGGGAGCTGTTTTTT
cdr3_aa: CASSSTSGSGGELFF
d_call: TRBD2
v_call: TRBV7-7
clone_size: NA
j_call: TRBJ2-2
cdr3_length: 15

cdr3_nt: TGCGCCAGCAGCTCGGGACTAGCGGGAGCGGAGACCCAGTACTTC
cdr3_aa: CASSSGLAGAETQYF
d_call: TRBD2
v_call: TRBV5-1
clone_size: NA
j_call: TRBJ2-5
cdr3_length: 15

cdr3_nt: TGTGCCAGCAGTCTAGGGGGGGCCTCGACATTCGAGCAGTACTTC
cdr3_aa: CASSLGGASTFEQYF
d_call: NA
v_call: TRBV6-1
clone_size: NA
j_call: TRBJ2-7
cdr3_length: 15

cdr3_nt: TGTGCCAGCAGTGTGCTAGCGGGAGCAGGAGAGCAGTTCTTC
cdr3_aa: CASSVLAGAGEQFF
d_call: TRBD2
v_call: TRBV6-5
clone_size: NA
j_call: TRBJ2-1
cdr3_length: 14

cdr3_nt: TGTGCCAGTAGTATAACCGGGACAGGGGGCGCCTATGGCTACACCTTC
cdr3_aa: CASSITGTGGAYGYTF
d_call: TRBD1
v_call: TRBV19
clone_size: NA
j_call: TRBJ1-2
cdr3_length: 16

cdr3_nt: TGTGCCAGCACCGGGCCAGTACGGGGTTCACCCCTCCACTTT
cdr3_aa: CASTGPVRGSPLHF
d_call: NA
v_call: TRBV28
clone_size: NA
j_call: TRBJ1-6
cdr3_length: 14

cdr3_nt: TGTGCTAGTGGTTTGGTACGTGGGACAGGACACAATGAGCAGTTCTTC
cdr3_aa: CASGLVRGTGHNEQFF
d_call: TRBD1
v_call: TRBV12-5
clone_size: NA
j_call: TRBJ2-1
cdr3_length: 16

cdr3_nt: TGCGCCAGCAGCTCGACAGGGGTGGGGAATGAAAAACTGTTTTTT
cdr3_aa: CASSSTGVGNEKLFF
d_call: TRBD1
v_call: TRBV5-1
clone_size: NA
j_call: TRBJ1-4
cdr3_length: 15

cdr3_nt: TGTGCCAGCAGCTTTTCTAGCGGGTCCTGGAACGAGCAGTACTTC
cdr3_aa: CASSFSSGSWNEQYF
d_call: TRBD2
v_call: TRBV5-6
clone_size: few
j_call: TRBJ2-7
cdr3_length: 15

cdr3_nt: TGTGCCAGCAGCTACACCCTCGGGGAGCTGTTTTTT
cdr3_aa: CASSYTLGELFF
d_call: NA
v_call: TRBV7-3
clone_size: NA
j_call: TRBJ2-2
cdr3_length: 12

cdr3_nt: TGTGCCAGCAGCGCCGGGACAGGGTTTGGCTACACCTTC
cdr3_aa: CASSAGTGFGYTF
d_call: TRBD1
v_call: TRBV9
clone_size: NA
j_call: TRBJ1-2
cdr3_length: 13

cdr3_nt: TGTGCTAGCAGTTTGGGGCATCGGCGGGGGGAGACCCAGTACTTC
cdr3_aa: CASSLGHRRGETQYF
d_call: TRBD2
v_call: TRBV7-7
clone_size: NA
j_call: TRBJ2-5
cdr3_length: 15

cdr3_nt: TGTGCCAGCATTAGTGTCGCTGGGGCCAACGTCCTGACTTTC
cdr3_aa: CASISVAGANVLTF
d_call: NA
v_call: TRBV28
clone_size: NA
j_call: TRBJ2-6
cdr3_length: 14

cdr3_nt: TGTGCCACCTTTGGGGAGGGGTCCCCCAACTATGGCTACACCTTC
cdr3_aa: CATFGEGSPNYGYTF
d_call: NA
v_call: TRBV19
clone_size: NA
j_call: TRBJ1-2
cdr3_length: 15

cdr3_nt: TGTGCCAGCAGCGTACGACAGGGGACCGGGGAGCTGTTTTTT
cdr3_aa: CASSVRQGTGELFF
d_call: TRBD1
v_call: TRBV7-8
clone_size: NA
j_call: TRBJ2-2
cdr3_length: 14

cdr3_nt: TGTGCCAGCAGCCCCACAGGATTAACTAGCACAGATACGCAGTATTTT
cdr3_aa: CASSPTGLTSTDTQYF
d_call: NA
v_call: TRBV11-3
clone_size: NA
j_call: TRBJ2-3
cdr3_length: 16

cdr3_nt: TGTGCCGTAGGGGGGGTCTCCTACGAGCAGTACTTC
cdr3_aa: CAVGGVSYEQYF
d_call: NA
v_call: TRBV10-3
clone_size: NA
j_call: TRBJ2-7
cdr3_length: 12

cdr3_nt: TGTGCCAGCAGCCCCCTGGGACTTAGGGGAGGTGGCTACACCTTC
cdr3_aa: CASSPLGLRGGGYTF
d_call: NA
v_call: TRBV14
clone_size: NA
j_call: TRBJ1-2
cdr3_length: 15

cdr3_nt: TGTGCCGGGAAGGGGGGGACAGGGAACACTGAAGCTTTCTTT
cdr3_aa: CAGKGGTGNTEAFF
d_call: TRBD1
v_call: TRBV2
clone_size: NA
j_call: TRBJ1-1
cdr3_length: 14

cdr3_nt: TGTGCCAGCAGACAAAACTACGAGCAGTACTTC
cdr3_aa: CASRQNYEQYF
d_call: NA
v_call: TRBV28
clone_size: NA
j_call: TRBJ2-7
cdr3_length: 11

cdr3_nt: TGTGCCAGCAGTTCGGGACTAGCCCTACAGCAGTACTTC
cdr3_aa: CASSSGLALQQYF
d_call: TRBD2
v_call: TRBV2
clone_size: NA
j_call: TRBJ2-7
cdr3_length: 13

cdr3_nt: TGTGCCAGCAGCTCGGGTGTGAACACTGAAGCTTTCTTT
cdr3_aa: CASSSGVNTEAFF
d_call: NA
v_call: TRBV7-6
clone_size: NA
j_call: TRBJ1-1
cdr3_length: 13

cdr3_nt: TGTGCTAGCAGCTTAGGAAGCGCCCCCCACACAGATACGCAGTATTTT
cdr3_aa: CASSLGSAPHTDTQYF
d_call: NA
v_call: TRBV7-7
clone_size: NA
j_call: TRBJ2-3
cdr3_length: 16

cdr3_nt: TGTGCCAGCAGCTTGTTTAGTGTAGGGGACCAAGAGACCCAGTACTTC
cdr3_aa: CASSLFSVGDQETQYF
d_call: NA
v_call: TRBV5-6
clone_size: NA
j_call: TRBJ2-5
cdr3_length: 16

cdr3_nt: TGCAGCGTTGTGACAGGGGGGCCCGGGGCTGAAGCTTTCTTT
cdr3_aa: CSVVTGGPGAEAFF
d_call: TRBD1
v_call: TRBV29-1
clone_size: NA
j_call: TRBJ1-1
cdr3_length: 14

cdr3_nt: TGTGCCAGCAGCTTAATATACGAGGGCGGTCCGGAGCAGTATTTT
cdr3_aa: CASSLIYEGGPEQYF
d_call: NA
v_call: TRBV11-1
clone_size: NA
j_call: TRBJ2-3
cdr3_length: 15

cdr3_nt: TGTGCCAGCAGCGCGGGGGGATACTATGGCTACACCTTC
cdr3_aa: CASSAGGYYGYTF
d_call: NA
v_call: TRBV9
clone_size: NA
j_call: TRBJ1-2
cdr3_length: 13

cdr3_nt: TGTGCCAGCAGTTTACGGGACTTAGCCGAGCAGTACTTC
cdr3_aa: CASSLRDLAEQYF
d_call: NA
v_call: TRBV28
clone_size: NA
j_call: TRBJ2-7
cdr3_length: 13

cdr3_nt: TGCGCCAGCAGCTTGAATAGCGGGAGTTCAGGAGGAGAGACCCAGTACTTC
cdr3_aa: CASSLNSGSSGGETQYF
d_call: TRBD2
v_call: TRBV5-1
clone_size: NA
j_call: TRBJ2-5
cdr3_length: 17

cdr3_nt: TGTGCCAGCAGCGTAGGTAGCGGAGAAGAGACCCAGTACTTC
cdr3_aa: CASSVGSGEETQYF
d_call: NA
v_call: TRBV9
clone_size: NA
j_call: TRBJ2-5
cdr3_length: 14

cdr3_nt: TGTGCCAGCAGCTTGCGGGTTGATGGTCACACTGAAGCTTTCTTT
cdr3_aa: CASSLRVDGHTEAFF
d_call: NA
v_call: TRBV7-9
clone_size: NA
j_call: TRBJ1-1
cdr3_length: 15

cdr3_nt: TGTGCCAGCAGCGGGGGTAAGAACACTGAAGCTTTCTTT
cdr3_aa: CASSGGKNTEAFF
d_call: NA
v_call: TRBV6-6
clone_size: NA
j_call: TRBJ1-1
cdr3_length: 13

cdr3_nt: TGCGCCAGCAGGGAGGCGAAAGGGCAGTTCTTC
cdr3_aa: CASREAKGQFF
d_call: NA
v_call: TRBV5-1
clone_size: NA
j_call: TRBJ2-1
cdr3_length: 11

cdr3_nt: TGCGCCAGCACCATTGATGAAGCAGGGGGCGGTGGAAACACCATATATTTT
cdr3_aa: CASTIDEAGGGGNTIYF
d_call: TRBD1
v_call: TRBV5-1
clone_size: NA
j_call: TRBJ1-3
cdr3_length: 17

cdr3_nt: TGTGCCAGCAGCGTGAGAGGAGTAGCGGGAGGCAATGAGCAGTTCTTC
cdr3_aa: CASSVRGVAGGNEQFF
d_call: TRBD2
v_call: TRBV9
clone_size: once
j_call: TRBJ2-1
cdr3_length: 16

cdr3_nt: TGTGCCAGCAGCCGACTTACGGGGGGCGCGGGTTCACCCCTCCACTTT
cdr3_aa: CASSRLTGGAGSPLHF
d_call: NA
v_call: TRBV27
clone_size: NA
j_call: TRBJ1-6
cdr3_length: 16

cdr3_nt: TGCGCCAGCAGCTTGGAACGGACAGGGGACGAGCAGTACTTC
cdr3_aa: CASSLERTGDEQYF
d_call: TRBD1
v_call: TRBV5-1
clone_size: few
j_call: TRBJ2-7
cdr3_length: 14

cdr3_nt: TGTGCCAGCAGGGAGACAGGGGGCGGTACAGATACGCAGTATTTT
cdr3_aa: CASRETGGGTDTQYF
d_call: TRBD1
v_call: TRBV2
clone_size: NA
j_call: TRBJ2-3
cdr3_length: 15

cdr3_nt: TGTGCCAGTAGTTCCGGGGACAGCATCTACAATGAGCAGTTCTTC
cdr3_aa: CASSSGDSIYNEQFF
d_call: TRBD1
v_call: TRBV19
clone_size: NA
j_call: TRBJ2-1
cdr3_length: 15